This T cell receptor (beta chain) derives from a study of blood T cell repertoires in COVID-19 (dated by TCRdb to the early 2020s). With respect to the entire study: Samples from collaborators originated in the United States, Italy and Spain and spanned both the acute and convalescent phases of COVID-19. The prospective study material was composed of cDNA or gDNA derived from T cells, B-cell-depleted T cells, or PBMCs. A freely available public database, intended as a resource for researchers studying the immune response to SARS-CoV-2, is where the repertoires were released. Nearly every sample came with metadata listing a de-identified subject ID, COVID-19 status, age in years and sex. The dataset comprised deeply sampled blood TCRbeta repertoires from subjects exposed to, actively infected with, or recovered from COVID-19. The samples were drawn from two sources: the first 160 participants of the ongoing ImmuneRACE study, and about 1,300 subjects contributed by 6 global collaborators. Where available, HLA class I and class II types were taken from metadata supplied by the sample provider and were not determined by assay-based typing. Overall results and qualifications from the work: How much clinical and demographic metadata was included differed by source and by participant, and the metadata was provided uncurated.

TCRbeta CDR3 regions were amplified from genomic DNA by means of the immunoSEQ Assay, a bias-controlled multiplex PCR. On the study's bioinformatics: The number of nucleated cells in each sample was estimated by amplification of reference gene primers within the assay. To quantify the absolute abundance of each unique TCRbeta CDR3 rearrangement, sequence reads were collapsed and filtered. For each sample, productive Simpson clonality was calculated by taking the square root of Simpson's diversity index across productive rearrangements. Held by TCRdb, this immuneACCESS table contains in-frame sequences only and omits some clones. Under half of the omission traces to an unresolved V gene where checked; the cause of the rest is unknown. D and trimming were read from the DNA, whereas the V and J calls and clone size are those reported in that table. This sample gives about 300,000 clones in total; around nine tenths of them show up just once. Jointly, the top ten make up 4.5% to 5.5% of the sample.

Concerning this clone itself: Its antigen target is currently unknown. Nothing much larger sits one base from this clone, and base qualities are not available.

In the prospective study, participants were roughly 18 to 90 years old, resided in about two dozen geographic areas of the United States, and were enrolled through a virtual design. Cohort assignment in the prospective study relied on participant-reported clinical history from a screening survey and a study questionnaire. For ImmuneRACE Cohort 3, a participant was defined as recovered based on two consecutive negative NP/OP PCR tests, clearance by a healthcare professional, or resolution of symptoms. Each participant in the prospective study had whole blood, serum and a nasopharyngeal or oropharyngeal swab collected by mobile phlebotomists. Participants in the prospective study had the option to provide additional blood draws and questionnaires over an approximately 2-month period. Blood samples from the prospective study were shipped frozen or at room temperature prior to DNA extraction. Taken from cysteine to phenylalanine, the CDR3 has 15 residues. Only the CDR3 DNA stays, 45 bases, in frame from base 1. The germline V gene yields SGHAT for CDR1 and FQNNGV for CDR2. The V end gives up 5 bases and the J end 2 bases, leaving 7 bases in the junction not matched to a gene.

Recombination connected TRBV11-2 to TRBJ2-5; the central 8 bases match TRBD1. The TCR originated in a man between 60 and 70 years old who had recovered from COVID-19. Material for sequencing was PBMCs or T cells enriched from blood (not recorded which). The CDR3 has the sequence CASSKSTGGQETQYF. The bases are TGTGCCAGCAGCAAGTCCACAGGGGGACAAGAGACCCAGTACTTC. The variable domain in full, with residues beyond the CDR3 obtained from the reference TRBV11-2 and TRBJ2-5 genes, is EAGVAQSPRYKIIEKRQSVAFWCNPISGHATLYWYQQILGQGPKLLIQFQNNGVVDDSQLPKDRFSAERLKGVDSTLKIQPAKLEDSAVYLCASSKSTGGQETQYFGPGTRLLVL.